This TCR beta chain emerged from a study of blood T cells in healthy people across ages. Points from the study as a whole: A strong correlation between TCR beta diversity and naive T cell percentage was seen. Higher diversity and more naive CD4+ cells were features of long-lived donors, compared to aged donors.

Comments on this clonotype: Its matching antigen is unknown.

This CDR3 spans 16 amino acids. Deletions cut 4 bases from V and 2 bases from J, with 15 bases between. Germline CDR1 MGHDK, CDR2 SYGVNS. With a J-beta primer mix and a sample-barcoded 5' primer, a second PCR ran roughly 6 to 11 cycles. Paired-end reads containing CDR3 totaled no fewer than 2.5 million for each sample. TCRdb called the 5' RACE reads again in MiXCR, with one record for every CDR3 protein. The data contain 1.5 million to 2 million distinct CDR3 sequences, roughly 27% of them singletons. The source of this sequence is a woman between 25 and 40 years old in good health. Sequencing used blood. The chain is built from TRBV25-1 and TRBJ1-5; D is perhaps TRBD1 (5 bases). DNA for the CDR3: TGTGCCAGCAGTGTTAAGAGGGGTGTAGGCAATCAGCCCCAGCATTTT. Encoded protein: CASSVKRGVGNQPQHF.